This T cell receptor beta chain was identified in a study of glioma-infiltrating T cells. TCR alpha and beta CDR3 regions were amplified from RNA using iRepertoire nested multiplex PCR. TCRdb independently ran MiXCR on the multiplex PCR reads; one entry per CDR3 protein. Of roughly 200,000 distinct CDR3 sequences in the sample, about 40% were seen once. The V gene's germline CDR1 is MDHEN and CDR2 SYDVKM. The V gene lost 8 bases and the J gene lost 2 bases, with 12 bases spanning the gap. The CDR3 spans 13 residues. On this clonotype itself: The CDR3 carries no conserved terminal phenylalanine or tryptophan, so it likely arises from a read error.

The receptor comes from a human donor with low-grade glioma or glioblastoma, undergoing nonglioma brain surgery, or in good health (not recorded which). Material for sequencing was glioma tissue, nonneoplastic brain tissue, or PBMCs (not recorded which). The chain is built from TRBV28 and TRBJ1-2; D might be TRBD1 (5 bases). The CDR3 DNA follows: TGTGCCAGCGGACCGGGGGGGAACTATGGCTACACCTTA. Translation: CASGPGGNYGYTL.